These 30 T cell receptor beta chains came from one sample sequenced in a study of graft-versus-host responses after intestinal transplantation. This table comes from immunoSEQ multiplex PCR, and its TCRdb copy is limited to in-frame clones, with some not included. Of tens of thousands of clones listed, 90% to 95% were seen once; the top ten hold about 0.45%. The antigens these receptors bind are not known. This material consisted of unstimulated CD8+ T cells sorted from spleen or lymph node cells, taken before intestinal transplant. The receptors here all came from a human donor who received an intestinal transplant.

The rearrangement joins TRBV15 to TRBJ2-5, with 7 bases matching TRBD2. Germline CDR1 reads LNHNV; CDR2 reads YYDKDF (reference sequence). This CDR3 is built from 15 residues. Losses at the gene ends were 6 bases for V and 5 bases for J; bases not matched to a gene: 12. The CDR3 DNA sequence: TGTGCCACCAGTTCGCGAGCGGGGATTTCGGAGACCCAGTACTTC. Residues: CATSSRAGISETQYF. The full variable domain, its missing parts supplied by reference TRBV15 and TRBJ2-5, is DAMVIQNPRYQVTQFGKPVTLSCSQTLNHNVMYWYQQKSSQAPKLLFHYYDKDFNNEADTPDNFQSRRPNTSFCFLDIRSPGLGDTAMYLCATSSRAGISETQYFGPGTRLLVL.

The genes are TRBV10-2 and TRBJ2-3; TRBD2 matches at 9 bases. Germline trimming cut 3 bases from V and 1 base from J; bases unmatched to any gene: 2. The CDR3 extends over 15 amino acids. CDR1 is WSHSY, CDR2 SAAADI, per germline. The CDR3 DNA reads TGCGCCAGCAGTGAACAGCGGGGGGGCACAGATACGCAGTATTTT. This codes for CASSEQRGGTDTQYF.

The rearrangement links TRBV19 to TRBJ2-7; TRBD2 matches 9 bases. Germline V gene sequence: CDR1 LNHDA, CDR2 SQIVND (reference sequence). The V gene end was trimmed by 10 bases and the J gene end by 2 bases; junction bases not matched to a gene: 6. The CDR3 loop spans 13 amino acids. CDR3 residues: CATSTSGTYEQYF. The CDR3 DNA is TGTGCCACCTCGACTAGCGGCACCTACGAGCAGTACTTC. Based on the CDR3 plus reference TRBV19 and TRBJ2-7, the full variable domain is DGGITQSPKYLFRKEGQNVTLSCEQNLNHDAMYWYRQDPGQGLRLIYYSQIVNDFQKGDIAEGYSVSREKKESFPLTVTSAQKNPTAFYLCATSTSGTYEQYFGPGTRLTVT.

This chain joins TRBV27 and TRBJ2-7, with a weak D call TRBD2 (5 bases). The germline CDR1 and CDR2 sequences are MNHEY and SMNVEV (reference sequence). The ends were cut back, 3 bases at V and 5 bases at J, with 8 bases in the middle. The CDR3 has 12 amino acids. The CDR3 loop is CASSFSGDEQYF. The DNA of the CDR3 is TGTGCCAGCAGTTTCTCCGGGGACGAGCAGTACTTC.

The V call is TRBV6-5, the J call TRBJ1-6, with 7 bases matching TRBD1. The CDR3 covers 16 residues. J was trimmed by 8 bases and V by 4 bases; bases with no gene match: 11. Germline V gene sequence: CDR1 MNHEY, CDR2 SVGAGI. This CDR3 is CASSWRQGGLDSPLHF. The DNA for the CDR3 is TGTGCCAGCAGTTGGCGACAGGGAGGTTTGGATTCACCCCTCCACTTT.

The rearrangement joins TRBV6-5 to TRBJ2-7; no clear D gene. The V and J ends lost 2 bases and 3 bases respectively, with 5 bases between them. CDR1 is MNHEY and CDR2 is SVGAGI in the germline V gene. The CDR3 length is 12 residues. The CDR3 DNA sequence: TGTGCCAGCAGTTACACTGGCTACGAGCAGTACTTC. Protein sequence: CASSYTGYEQYF.

A single count supports this clone. The chain joins TRBV19 to TRBJ2-7, with 10 bases identical to TRBD2. Germline V gene lookup returns CDR1 LNHDA and CDR2 SQIVND (reference sequence). CDR3 size: 15 residues. The V gene end was trimmed by 0 bases and the J gene end by 3 bases; junction bases not matched to a gene: 2. In nucleotides, the CDR3 is TGTGCCAGTAGTATAGATTCTAGCGGGAGCTACGAGCAGTACTTC. It specifies CASSIDSSGSYEQYF.

The chain recombines TRBV11-2 with TRBJ2-7; perhaps TRBD1 as D (6 bases). Germline V gene sequence: CDR1 SGHAT, CDR2 FQNNGV. The V gene lost 5 bases and the J gene lost 5 bases, with 10 bases spanning the gap. The CDR3 runs to 12 residues. The CDR3 coding sequence is TGTGCCAGCAGCCTCAGGGGCCACGAGCAGTACTTC. Its protein is CASSLRGHEQYF.

This clone was recorded only once. The chain has TRBV7-3 and TRBJ2-7; weak D call: TRBD1 (6 bases). The CDR3 runs 14 residues. The germline CDR1 and CDR2 sequences are SGHTA and FQGTGA. Deletions cut 5 bases from V and 7 bases from J, with 18 bases between. The CDR3 bases are TGTGCCAGCAGCCCACTAGGCAGGGGTGAAGAGCAGTACTTC. This gives the protein CASSPLGRGEEQYF.

The V and J genes are TRBV10-2 and TRBJ2-7, with 8 bases lining up with TRBD2. The CDR3 is 16 amino acids. V lost 3 bases to trimming and J lost 7 bases; unmatched junction nucleotides: 14. Germline V CDR1 and CDR2: WSHSY, SAAADI. The CDR3 protein is CASSEIFRTSSREQYF. The CDR3 DNA sequence: TGCGCCAGCAGTGAAATTTTCCGGACTAGCTCCAGGGAGCAGTACTTC.

The rearrangement joins TRBV29-1 to TRBJ2-1, with D hard to call. Germline CDR1 SQVTM, CDR2 ANQGSEA. V shed 5 bases and J shed 7 bases, with 6 bases lying between them. CDR3 size: 10 residues. The CDR3 nucleotides read TGCAGCGTTTCCCTGAATGAGCAGTTCTTC. Translating it yields CSVSLNEQFF.

The J gene is TRBJ2-2, the V gene TRBV28, with D unclear. V was cut by 1 base and J by 0 bases, with 15 bases left in between. The CDR3 covers 18 residues. Germline CDR1 and CDR2: MDHEN and SYDVKM. CDR3: CASSLFPGYLTNTGELFF. The CDR3 DNA sequence: TGTGCCAGCAGTTTATTTCCAGGCTACCTTACGAACACCGGGGAGCTGTTTTTT.

The rearrangement joins TRBV6-5 to TRBJ1-5; D is unclear. Trimming left V 3 bases short and J 2 bases short, with 5 bases between. The V gene's germline CDR1 is MNHEY and CDR2 SVGAGI. There are 13 residues in the CDR3. CDR3 protein: CASSYGGNQPQHF. For the CDR3, the DNA is TGTGCCAGCAGTTATGGAGGCAATCAGCCCCAGCATTTT.

This rearrangement joins TRBV6-5 to TRBJ2-2, with 7 bases aligning to TRBD1. The CDR3 sequence is 16 residues long. Trimming at V came to 0 bases and at J to 2 bases, leaving 3 bases not matched to a gene. Germline V lookup: CDR1 MNHEY, CDR2 SVGAGI. CDR3 amino acids: CASSYSRTGNTGELFF. CDR3 DNA sequence: TGTGCCAGCAGTTACTCGAGGACAGGAAACACCGGGGAGCTGTTTTTT.

This chain connects TRBV4-1 to TRBJ1-1, with D perhaps matching TRBD1 (6 bases). The CDR3 covers 14 residues. Germline V lookup: CDR1 MGHRA, CDR2 YSYEKL. Trimming took 4 bases from V and 6 from J, leaving 15 bases between them. The chain's CDR3 is CASSRRGQYAEAFF. The CDR3 region has the DNA TGCGCCAGCAGCCGCCGGGGACAATACGCTGAAGCTTTCTTT.

The gene calls are TRBV27 and TRBJ2-1; TRBD2 matches 12 bases. The CDR3 is 14 residues long. CDR1 is MNHEY, CDR2 SMNVEV, per germline (reference sequence). J was trimmed by 7 bases and V by 3 bases; bases with no gene match: 1. CDR3: CASSLGTSGNEQFF. CDR3 in DNA: TGTGCCAGCAGTTTGGGGACTAGCGGGAATGAGCAGTTCTTC.

V gene TRBV11-2 combines with J gene TRBJ2-7; the match to TRBD1 covers 7 bases. J gave up 3 bases and V 3 bases, and 5 bases lay outside the gene matches. This CDR3 is 14 amino acids long. Germline V gene data show CDR1 as SGHAT and CDR2 as FQNNGV. CDR3 loop: CASSFGQGDYEQYF. As DNA, the CDR3 is TGTGCCAGCAGCTTCGGGCAGGGGGACTACGAGCAGTACTTC. The complete variable domain, with remaining parts taken from reference TRBV11-2 and TRBJ2-7, reads EAGVAQSPRYKIIEKRQSVAFWCNPISGHATLYWYQQILGQGPKLLIQFQNNGVVDDSQLPKDRFSAERLKGVDSTLKIQPAKLEDSAVYLCASSFGQGDYEQYFGPGTRLTVT.

The rearrangement uses TRBV14 and TRBJ2-1; 10 bases fit TRBD1. This CDR3 contains 13 residues. Germline V lookup: CDR1 SGHDN, CDR2 FVKESK. The trim removed 8 bases at V and 3 bases at J, leaving 1 base unmatched. In DNA form, the CDR3 reads TGTGCCAGCCGGGACAGGGGCTACAATGAGCAGTTCTTC. Translated, it gives CASRDRGYNEQFF.

Only a few counts were recorded for this clone. The rearrangement uses TRBV6-5 and TRBJ2-1; D may be TRBD1 (6 bases). V gave up 4 bases and J gave up 5 bases, with 18 bases separating them. There are 16 residues in the CDR3. The germline V gene encodes CDR1 MNHEY and CDR2 SVGAGI. The CDR3 DNA reads as TGTGCCAGCAGTTCCGATTACAGGGTTCTCCACAATGAGCAGTTCTTC. It translates to CASSSDYRVLHNEQFF.

A remark on this clone: The identical CDR3 is also encoded by other nucleotide sequences in the sample. The chain joins TRBV7-9 to TRBJ2-3; tentative D call: TRBD1 (7 bases). Germline V CDR1 and CDR2: SEHNR, FQNEAQ (reference sequence). V dropped 4 bases and J dropped 4 bases, with 15 bases sitting between them. The CDR3 length is 15 residues. CDR3 loop: CASSWTGGGADTQYF. The CDR3 DNA follows: TGTGCCAGCAGCTGGACAGGTGGCGGGGCAGATACGCAGTATTTT.

This clone is a singleton in its sample. In nucleotides, the CDR3 is TGTGCCAGCAGCCAAGGGACAGGGTATCGTGAAAAACTGTTTTTT. Translating it yields CASSQGTGYREKLFF. The chain carries TRBV14 and TRBJ1-4; TRBD1 aligns across 8 bases. Losses at the gene ends were 1 base for V and 7 bases for J; bases not matched to a gene: 5. The CDR3 is 15 amino acids. Per germline, CDR1 SGHDN and CDR2 FVKESK.

With respect to this clone: This sample also contains other DNA sequences that code for the same CDR3. V usage is TRBV4-1 and J usage is TRBJ2-7; TRBD2 might be the D (5 bases). Germline V gene data show CDR1 as MGHRA and CDR2 as YSYEKL. The CDR3 consists of 13 residues. Trimming pared 0 bases from V and 5 bases from J, leaving 8 bases between. The CDR3 loop is CASSQDRGNEQYF. CDR3 nucleotide sequence: TGCGCCAGCAGCCAAGATCGGGGAAACGAGCAGTACTTC.

The rearrangement joins TRBV9 to TRBJ2-5; the match to TRBD1 covers 8 bases. Per the germline V gene, CDR1 is SGDLS and CDR2 is YYNGEE. Unmatched junction bases numbered 9, after V lost 4 bases and J lost 1 base. The CDR3 has 16 amino acids. Here the CDR3 reads CASSSPGGLLQETQYF. CDR3 DNA: TGTGCCAGCAGCAGCCCAGGGGGCCTCCTCCAAGAGACCCAGTACTTC.

V and J are TRBV5-4 and TRBJ2-1, with 12 bases matching TRBD2. The CDR3 contains 16 residues. Germline assignment: CDR1 SGHNT and CDR2 YYREEE (reference sequence). With 4 bases clipped from V and 8 bases from J, the junction kept 10 bases outside the gene matches. The CDR3 sequence: CASSIRTSGDIDEQFF. CDR3 DNA sequence: TGTGCCAGCAGCATAAGGACTAGCGGGGATATCGATGAGCAGTTCTTC.

This clone occurred a few times. The CDR3 loop reads CAWSIQGIAYNSPLHF. The CDR3 region has the DNA TGTGCCTGGAGTATTCAGGGAATAGCCTATAATTCACCCCTCCACTTT. This chain joins TRBV30 and TRBJ1-6; maybe TRBD1 (5 bases). The germline V gene has CDR1 GTSNPN and CDR2 SVGIG (reference sequence). Deletions cut 2 bases from V and 2 bases from J, with 13 bases between. The CDR3 totals 16 residues.

This clone was seen a few times. V usage is TRBV6-5 and J usage is TRBJ2-7; 7 bases align to TRBD1. Per germline, CDR1 MNHEY and CDR2 SVGAGI. The CDR3 has 14 residues. The V gene end was trimmed by 5 bases and the J gene end by 5 bases; junction bases not matched to a gene: 9. The CDR3 nucleotides are TGTGCCAGCAGTCCCGGGACAGTACCCGACGAGCAGTACTTC. It translates to CASSPGTVPDEQYF.

The chain combines TRBV5-6 with TRBJ2-5; D ambiguous. With 1 base removed from V and 2 bases from J, the gap between germline ends came to 12 bases. Germline CDR1 is SGHDT and CDR2 is YYEEEE. The CDR3 is 15 amino acids. Written as DNA, the CDR3 is TGTGCCAGCAGCTTGCCACAGAGTCAGCAAGAGACCCAGTACTTC. It translates to CASSLPQSQQETQYF.

The chain is built from TRBV11-2 and TRBJ1-2; D is uncertain. The germline V gene encodes CDR1 SGHAT and CDR2 FQNNGV. V lost 5 bases to trimming and J lost 4 bases, with 11 bases between them. CDR3 length equals 13 residues. The CDR3 DNA follows: TGTGCCAGCAGCCCTATCCGGGTCTATGGCTACACCTTC. It codes for CASSPIRVYGYTF.

The chain combines TRBV4-2 with TRBJ2-7, with D uncertain. The CDR3 spans 15 residues. Germline CDR1 is LGHNA and CDR2 is YNFKEQ. Trimming shortened V by 1 base and J by 4 bases, and 14 bases separated the two germline ends. Here the CDR3 reads CASSQVSGIAYEQYF. CDR3 nucleotide sequence: TGTGCCAGCAGCCAAGTATCAGGCATCGCGTACGAGCAGTACTTC.

This chain connects TRBV9 to TRBJ2-3; weak D call: TRBD1 (6 bases). V was clipped by 5 bases and J by 5 bases, with 18 bases between them. The germline V gene encodes CDR1 SGDLS and CDR2 YYNGEE. The CDR3 is made up of 15 amino acids. The CDR3 coding sequence is TGTGCCAGCAGGGGAACCGCACAGGGCGAAGATACGCAGTATTTT. Protein: CASRGTAQGEDTQYF.